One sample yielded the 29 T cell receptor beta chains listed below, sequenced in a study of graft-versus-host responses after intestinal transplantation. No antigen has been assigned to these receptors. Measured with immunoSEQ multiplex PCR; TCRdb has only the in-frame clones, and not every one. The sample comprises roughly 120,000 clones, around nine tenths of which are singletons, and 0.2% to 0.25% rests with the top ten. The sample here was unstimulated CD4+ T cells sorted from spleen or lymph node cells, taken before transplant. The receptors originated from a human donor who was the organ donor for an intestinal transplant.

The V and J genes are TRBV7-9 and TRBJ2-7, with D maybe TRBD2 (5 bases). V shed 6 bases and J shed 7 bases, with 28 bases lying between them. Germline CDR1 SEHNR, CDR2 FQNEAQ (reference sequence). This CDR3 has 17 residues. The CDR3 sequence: CASRSLGAEEVGKEQYF. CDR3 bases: TGTGCCAGCAGGTCCTTAGGAGCGGAGGAAGTCGGGAAGGAGCAGTACTTC.

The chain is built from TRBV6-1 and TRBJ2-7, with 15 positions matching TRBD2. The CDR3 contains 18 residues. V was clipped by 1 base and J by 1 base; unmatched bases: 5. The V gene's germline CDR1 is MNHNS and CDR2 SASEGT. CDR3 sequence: CASSEGGLAGGSSYEQYF. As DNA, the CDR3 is TGTGCCAGCAGTGAAGGGGGACTAGCGGGAGGTTCGTCCTACGAGCAGTACTTC.

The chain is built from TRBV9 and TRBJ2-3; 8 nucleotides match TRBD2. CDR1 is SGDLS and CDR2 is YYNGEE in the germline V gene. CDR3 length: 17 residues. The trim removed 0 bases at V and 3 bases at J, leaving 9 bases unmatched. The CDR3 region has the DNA TGTGCCAGCAGCGTAGGGAGGACTAGCCGATCAACAGATACGCAGTATTTT. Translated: CASSVGRTSRSTDTQYF.

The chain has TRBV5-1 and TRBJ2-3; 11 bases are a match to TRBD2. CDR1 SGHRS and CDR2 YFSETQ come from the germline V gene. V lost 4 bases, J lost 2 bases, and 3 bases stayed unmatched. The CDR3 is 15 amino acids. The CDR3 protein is CASSPGLADTDTQYF. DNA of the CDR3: TGCGCCAGCAGCCCGGGACTAGCGGACACAGATACGCAGTATTTT. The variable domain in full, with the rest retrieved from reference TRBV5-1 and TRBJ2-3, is KAGVTQTPRYLIKTRGQQVTLSCSPISGHRSVSWYQQTPGQGLQFLFEYFSETQRNKGNFPGRFSGRQFSNSRSEMNVSTLELGDSALYLCASSPGLADTDTQYFGPGTRLTVL.

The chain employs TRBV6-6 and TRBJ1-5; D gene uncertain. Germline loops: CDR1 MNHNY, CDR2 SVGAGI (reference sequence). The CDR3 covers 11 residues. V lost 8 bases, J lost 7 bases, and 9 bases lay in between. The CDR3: CASSEAQPQHF. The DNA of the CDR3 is TGTGCCAGCTCGGAAGCGCAGCCCCAGCATTTT.

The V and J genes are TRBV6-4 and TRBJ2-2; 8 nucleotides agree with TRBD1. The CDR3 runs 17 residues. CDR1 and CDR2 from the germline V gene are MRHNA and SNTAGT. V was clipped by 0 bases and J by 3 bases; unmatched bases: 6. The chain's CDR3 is CASSDSLVTGDTGELFF. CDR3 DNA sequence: TGTGCCAGCAGTGACTCGTTGGTGACAGGGGACACCGGGGAGCTGTTTTTT.

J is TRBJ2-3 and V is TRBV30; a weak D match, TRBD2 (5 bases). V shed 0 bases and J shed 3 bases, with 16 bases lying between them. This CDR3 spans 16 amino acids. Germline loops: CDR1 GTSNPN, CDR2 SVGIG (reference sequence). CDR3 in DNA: TGTGCCTGGAGTGTACGGGGTCGGGTGGGGACAGATACGCAGTATTTT. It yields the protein CAWSVRGRVGTDTQYF.

CDR3 bases: TGTGCCAGCAGTTCCCTCACGACAGGTTCCTACGAGCAGTACTTC. As protein: CASSSLTTGSYEQYF. The V and J genes are TRBV6-5 and TRBJ2-7, with a tentative D call TRBD1 (6 bases). Trimming removed 4 bases from V and 1 base from J, with 14 bases in between. The germline V gene encodes CDR1 MNHEY and CDR2 SVGAGI. The CDR3 extends over 15 amino acids.

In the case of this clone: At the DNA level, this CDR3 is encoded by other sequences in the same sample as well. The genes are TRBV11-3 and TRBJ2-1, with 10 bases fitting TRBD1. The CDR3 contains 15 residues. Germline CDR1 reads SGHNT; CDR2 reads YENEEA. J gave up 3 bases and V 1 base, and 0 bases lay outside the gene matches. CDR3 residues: CASSLGTGGYNEQFF. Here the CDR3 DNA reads TGTGCCAGCAGCTTAGGGACAGGGGGCTACAATGAGCAGTTCTTC.

The CDR3 is CSVEGATRADGYTF. The CDR3, as DNA: TGCAGCGTTGAAGGTGCTACAAGGGCGGATGGCTACACCTTC. The chain has TRBV29-1 and TRBJ1-2; D remains ambiguous. Germline CDR1 is SQVTM and CDR2 is ANQGSEA. The CDR3 length is 14 residues. Trimming left V 1 base short and J 6 bases short, with 15 bases between.

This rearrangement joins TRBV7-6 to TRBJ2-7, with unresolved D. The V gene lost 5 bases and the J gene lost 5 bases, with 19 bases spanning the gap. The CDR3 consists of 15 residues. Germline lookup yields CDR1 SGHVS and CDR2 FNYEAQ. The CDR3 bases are TGTGCCAGCAGCAAGAGAGACGGCCGATTGGACGAGCAGTACTTC. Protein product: CASSKRDGRLDEQYF. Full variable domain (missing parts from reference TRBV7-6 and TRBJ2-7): GAGVSQSPRYKVTKRGQDVALRCDPISGHVSLYWYRQALGQGPEFLTYFNYEAQQDKSGLPNDRFSAERPEGSISTLTIQRTEQRDSAMYRCASSKRDGRLDEQYFGPGTRLTVT.

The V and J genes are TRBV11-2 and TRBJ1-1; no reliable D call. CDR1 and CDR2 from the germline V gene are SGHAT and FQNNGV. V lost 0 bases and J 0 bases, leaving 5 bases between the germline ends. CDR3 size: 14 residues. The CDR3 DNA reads TGTGCCAGCAGCTTAGAACGGCTGAACACTGAAGCTTTCTTT. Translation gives CASSLERLNTEAFF. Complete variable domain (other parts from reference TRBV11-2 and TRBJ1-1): EAGVAQSPRYKIIEKRQSVAFWCNPISGHATLYWYQQILGQGPKLLIQFQNNGVVDDSQLPKDRFSAERLKGVDSTLKIQPAKLEDSAVYLCASSLERLNTEAFFGQGTRLTVV.

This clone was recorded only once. This CDR3 is CASSPGTSGRAVADTQYF. The CDR3 bases are TGTGCCAGCAGCCCCGGGACTAGCGGGAGGGCCGTAGCAGATACGCAGTATTTT. The chain carries TRBV2 and TRBJ2-3; 16 nucleotides match TRBD2. CDR1 is SNHLY, CDR2 FYNNEI, per germline. The ends lost 6 bases at V and 4 bases at J; junction bases unmatched: 10. There are 18 residues in the CDR3.

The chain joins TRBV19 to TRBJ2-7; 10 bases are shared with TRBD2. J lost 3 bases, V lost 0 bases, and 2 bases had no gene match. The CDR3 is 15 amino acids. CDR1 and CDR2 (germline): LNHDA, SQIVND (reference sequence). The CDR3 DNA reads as TGTGCCAGTAGTATAGAGGGACTAGCGAACTACGAGCAGTACTTC. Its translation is CASSIEGLANYEQYF.

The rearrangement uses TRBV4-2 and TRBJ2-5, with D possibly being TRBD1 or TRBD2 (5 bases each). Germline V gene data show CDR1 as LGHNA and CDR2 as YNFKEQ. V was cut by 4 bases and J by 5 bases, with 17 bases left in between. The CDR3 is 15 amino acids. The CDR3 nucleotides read TGTGCCAGCAGCCTTGGGGACGGCTCCCCGGAGACCCAGTACTTC. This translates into CASSLGDGSPETQYF.

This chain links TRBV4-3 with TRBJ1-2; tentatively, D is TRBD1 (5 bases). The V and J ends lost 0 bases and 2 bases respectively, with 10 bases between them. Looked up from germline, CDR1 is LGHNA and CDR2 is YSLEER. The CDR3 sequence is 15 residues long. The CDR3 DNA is TGCGCCAGCAGCCAAGAGGGTAGGGGAAACTATGGCTACACCTTC. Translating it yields CASSQEGRGNYGYTF.

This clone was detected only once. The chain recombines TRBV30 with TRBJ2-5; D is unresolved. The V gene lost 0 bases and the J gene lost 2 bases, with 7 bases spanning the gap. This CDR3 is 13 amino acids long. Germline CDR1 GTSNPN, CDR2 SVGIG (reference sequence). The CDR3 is CAWSVHGQETQYF. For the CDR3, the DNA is TGTGCCTGGAGTGTACATGGGCAAGAGACCCAGTACTTC.

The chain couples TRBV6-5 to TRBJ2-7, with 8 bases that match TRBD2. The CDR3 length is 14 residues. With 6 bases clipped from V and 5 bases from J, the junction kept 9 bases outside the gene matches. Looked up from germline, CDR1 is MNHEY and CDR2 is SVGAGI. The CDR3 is CASSRQRGPDEQYF. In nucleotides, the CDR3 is TGTGCCAGCAGCAGGCAGCGGGGGCCCGACGAGCAGTACTTC.

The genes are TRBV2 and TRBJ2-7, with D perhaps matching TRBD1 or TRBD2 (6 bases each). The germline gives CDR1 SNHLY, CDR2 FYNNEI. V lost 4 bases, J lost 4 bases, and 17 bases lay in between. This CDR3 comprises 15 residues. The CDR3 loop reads CASSVGVGGGYEQYF. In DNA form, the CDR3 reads TGTGCCAGCAGTGTCGGGGTAGGAGGGGGTTACGAGCAGTACTTC.

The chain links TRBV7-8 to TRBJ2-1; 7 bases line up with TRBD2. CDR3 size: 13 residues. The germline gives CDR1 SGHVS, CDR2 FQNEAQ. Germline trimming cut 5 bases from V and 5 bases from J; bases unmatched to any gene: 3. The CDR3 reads CASSRDYNNEQFF. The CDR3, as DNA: TGTGCCAGCAGCCGGGACTACAACAATGAGCAGTTCTTC.

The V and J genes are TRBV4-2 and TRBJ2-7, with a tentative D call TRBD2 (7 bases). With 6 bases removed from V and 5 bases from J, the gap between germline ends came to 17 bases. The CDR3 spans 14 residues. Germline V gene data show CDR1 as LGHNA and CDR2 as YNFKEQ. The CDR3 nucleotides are TGTGCCAGCAGAAGCACAGGGAGGGGGGACGAGCAGTACTTC. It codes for CASRSTGRGDEQYF.

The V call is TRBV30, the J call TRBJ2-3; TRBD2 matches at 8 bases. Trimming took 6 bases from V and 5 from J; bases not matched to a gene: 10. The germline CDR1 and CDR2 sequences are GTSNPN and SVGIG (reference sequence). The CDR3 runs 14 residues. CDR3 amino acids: CACRPSGREDTQYF. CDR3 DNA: TGTGCCTGCCGACCGAGCGGGAGAGAAGATACGCAGTATTTT.

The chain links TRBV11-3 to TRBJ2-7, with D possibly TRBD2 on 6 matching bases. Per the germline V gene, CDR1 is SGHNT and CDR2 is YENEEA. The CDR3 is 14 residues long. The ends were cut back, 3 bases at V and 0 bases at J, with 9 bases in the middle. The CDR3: CASSLEGHSYEQYF. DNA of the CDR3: TGTGCCAGCAGCTTGGAGGGCCACTCCTACGAGCAGTACTTC.

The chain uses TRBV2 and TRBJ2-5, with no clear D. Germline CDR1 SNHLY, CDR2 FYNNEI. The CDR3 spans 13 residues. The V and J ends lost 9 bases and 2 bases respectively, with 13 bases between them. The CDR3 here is CARKSSVQETQYF. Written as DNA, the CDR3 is TGTGCCAGAAAGAGCTCAGTTCAAGAGACCCAGTACTTC. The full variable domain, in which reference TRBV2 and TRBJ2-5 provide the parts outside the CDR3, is EPEVTQTPSHQVTQMGQEVILRCVPISNHLYFYWYRQILGQKVEFLVSFYNNEISEKSEIFDDQFSVERPDGSNFTLKIRSTKLEDSAMYFCARKSSVQETQYFGPGTRLLVL.

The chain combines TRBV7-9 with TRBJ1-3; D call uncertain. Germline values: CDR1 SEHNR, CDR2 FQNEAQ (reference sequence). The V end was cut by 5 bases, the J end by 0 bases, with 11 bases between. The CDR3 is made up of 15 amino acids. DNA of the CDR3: TGTGCCAGCAGCCCCCAGCTGCCCTCTGGAAACACCATATATTTT. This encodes CASSPQLPSGNTIYF.

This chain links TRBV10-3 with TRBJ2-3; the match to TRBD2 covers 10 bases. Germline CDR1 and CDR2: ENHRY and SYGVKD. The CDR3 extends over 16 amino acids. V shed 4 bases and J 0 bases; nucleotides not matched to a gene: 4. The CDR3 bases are TGTGCCATCAGTGTTAAGACTAGCGGGAGCACAGATACGCAGTATTTT. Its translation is CAISVKTSGSTDTQYF.

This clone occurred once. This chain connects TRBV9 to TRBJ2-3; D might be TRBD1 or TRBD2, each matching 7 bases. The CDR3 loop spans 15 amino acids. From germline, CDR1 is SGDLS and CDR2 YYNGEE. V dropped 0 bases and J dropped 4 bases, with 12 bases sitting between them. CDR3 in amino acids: CASSVGSGGADTQYF. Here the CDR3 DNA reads TGTGCCAGCAGCGTAGGCTCAGGGGGGGCAGATACGCAGTATTTT.

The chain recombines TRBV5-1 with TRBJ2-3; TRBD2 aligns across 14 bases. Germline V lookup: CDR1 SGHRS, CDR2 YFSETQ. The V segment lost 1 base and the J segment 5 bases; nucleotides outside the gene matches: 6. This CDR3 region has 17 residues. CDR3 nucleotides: TGCGCCAGCAGCTTGTCGGGACTAGCGGGAGCTATAGATACGCAGTATTTT. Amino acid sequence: CASSLSGLAGAIDTQYF.

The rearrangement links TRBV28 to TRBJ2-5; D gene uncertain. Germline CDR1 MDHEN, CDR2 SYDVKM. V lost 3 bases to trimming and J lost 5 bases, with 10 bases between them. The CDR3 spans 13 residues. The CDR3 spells CASSLSGAETQYF. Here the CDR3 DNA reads TGTGCCAGCAGTTTGTCAGGAGCGGAGACCCAGTACTTC. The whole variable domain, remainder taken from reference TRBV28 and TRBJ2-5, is DVKVTQSSRYLVKRTGEKVFLECVQDMDHENMFWYRQDPGLGLRLIYFSYDVKMKEKGDIPEGYSVSREKKERFSLILESASTNQTSMYLCASSLSGAETQYFGPGTRLLVL.